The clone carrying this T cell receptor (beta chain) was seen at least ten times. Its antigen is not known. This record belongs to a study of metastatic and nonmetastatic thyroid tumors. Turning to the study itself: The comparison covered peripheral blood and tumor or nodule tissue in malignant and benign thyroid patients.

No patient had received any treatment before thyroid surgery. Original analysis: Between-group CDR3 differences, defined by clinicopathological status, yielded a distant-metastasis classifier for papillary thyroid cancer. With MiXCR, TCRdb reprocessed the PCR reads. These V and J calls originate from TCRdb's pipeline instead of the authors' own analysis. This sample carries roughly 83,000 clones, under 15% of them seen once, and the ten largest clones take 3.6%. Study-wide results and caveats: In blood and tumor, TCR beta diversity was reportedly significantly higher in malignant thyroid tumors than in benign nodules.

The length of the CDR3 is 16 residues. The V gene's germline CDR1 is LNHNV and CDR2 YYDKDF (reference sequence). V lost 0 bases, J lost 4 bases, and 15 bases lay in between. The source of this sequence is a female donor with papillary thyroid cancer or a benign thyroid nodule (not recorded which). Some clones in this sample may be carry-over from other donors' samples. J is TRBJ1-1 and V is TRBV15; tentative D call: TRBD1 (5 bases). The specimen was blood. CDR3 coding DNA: TGTGCCACCAGCAGAGATACGGGGGACCTCGGCACTGAAGCTTTCTTT. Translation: CATSRDTGDLGTEAFF.